This TCR beta chain was sequenced for a study of patients and donors after allogeneic stem cell transplantation. The J segment lost 5 bases and the V segment lost 0 bases, leaving 3 bases of the junction unmatched. From germline, CDR1 is SGHRS and CDR2 YFSETQ. This CDR3 has 14 amino acids. MiXCR, run by TCRdb on the RT-PCR reads, gives a single entry per CDR3 protein. The sample consists of 70,000 or so distinct CDR3 sequences, roughly 29% of them appearing once. The specimen sequenced was blood, either unsorted or a sorted T cell fraction (not recorded which). The clonotype comes from a human donor who was either an allogeneic HSCT recipient or a stem cell or donor lymphocyte infusion donor (not recorded which). It is not recorded whose cells these are; they may come from a transplant donor. The chain couples TRBV5-1 to TRBJ2-7; the match to TRBD1 covers 9 bases. CDR3 residues: CASSLGQGDNEQYF. As DNA, the CDR3 is TGCGCCAGCAGCTTGGGACAGGGGGATAACGAGCAGTACTTC. Based on the CDR3 plus reference TRBV5-1 and TRBJ2-7, the full variable domain is KAGVTQTPRYLIKTRGQQVTLSCSPISGHRSVSWYQQTPGQGLQFLFEYFSETQRNKGNFPGRFSGRQFSNSRSEMNVSTLELGDSALYLCASSLGQGDNEQYFGPGTRLTVT.